This T cell receptor beta chain was identified during a study of beta chain features in type 1 diabetes (dated by TCRdb to 2016 to 2019). Regarding the study in general: Patients and healthy donors did not differ in mean age, gender distribution, total cell number or subset yield. A total of roughly 100,000,000 sorted cells were examined across all samples, and the number of cells per subset was strongly correlated with RNA yield. The study compared TCRB repertoires of sorted circulating CD4+ T cell subsets between recently diagnosed type 1 diabetes patients and matched healthy donors. Regulatory and stem cell-like memory subsets were isolated from only 8 patients and about 8 healthy donors, whereas naive and central memory subsets came from all 30 or so donors.

Each donor gave one peripheral blood draw, approximately 0.11 L on average, collected into heparinised tubes. A BD FACSAria II was used to sort naive, central memory, regulatory and stem cell-like memory CD4+ T cells with a panel that included CD45RO, CCR7, CD25, CD127, CD95 and CD27. A purity above 95% was achieved for all sorted populations. Right away, PBMCs were isolated by Lymphoprep density gradient centrifugation and were stained directly, with no culture step. Samples were stained and sorted in pairs, with one healthy donor and one patient per experiment, so that batch effects were minimized. All of the isolated RNA was reverse transcribed with the High Capacity cDNA Reverse Transcription Kit, so expressed TCRB transcripts were sequenced. Naive, central memory and regulatory T cell samples underwent deep immunoSEQ sequencing, averaging roughly 3.5 million total reads per sample. After sorted cells were lysed in RLT buffer, RNA was extracted with DNase-treated RNeasy Micro or Mini kits, with the choice depending on cell number. To prevent cross-contamination, each cell subset was processed individually, whereas patient and healthy donor samples were processed jointly. TCRB sequences were amplified from cDNA with the immunoSEQ multiplex PCR, producing 87-bp fragments spanning the CDR3 region. Sequencing of the amplicons was done on the Illumina HiSeq platform. As for how the authors treated the data: PCR bias was computationally corrected using synthetic template baselines, reads within Hamming distance 2 were collapsed, and singletons that could not be merged were discarded. Reads were aligned against IMGT so that V, D and J genes, CDR3 length and insertions or deletions at six rearrangement sites could be assigned. Within each subset, clonotype counts were normalized to the number of sorted cells before true diversity and Gini coefficients were calculated with the tcR R package. Repertoire sharing was quantified using the overlap coefficient calculated on TCRB nucleotide sequences. TCRdb's version of the immuneACCESS table is confined to in-frame rearrangements and falls short of the full clone set. An unresolved V gene accounts for under half of the shortfall where checked; the remainder is of unknown origin. The V and J calls and clone size are taken from that table; D and trimming were inferred from the DNA. Counted in this sample were 150,000 to 200,000 clones; around 9.7% of them appeared once. The ten largest clonotypes hold roughly 0.72% of the sample.

Measured from the cysteine to the phenylalanine, the CDR3 is 11 residues long. Just the 33-base CDR3 DNA is kept, in frame starting at base 1. Reading the germline V gene (reference sequence) gives CDR1 DFQATT and CDR2 SNEGSKA. The germline ends are 12 bases apart after V is trimmed by 5 bases and J by 10 bases. The paper's findings and limits, for the study overall: A moderate but significant shortening of TCRB CDR3 length was observed in type 1 diabetes patients in all four CD4+ subsets. Because small numbers of individuals were included in the HLA sub-analyses, any influence of HLA type on TCRB rearrangement was left unresolved. PCR may preferentially amplify shorter templates, but because patient and control samples were amplified and corrected together, any resulting skew would affect both groups equally. Naive, central memory and regulatory TCRB repertoires appeared more similar among patients than among healthy donors. Patients with type 1 diabetes made fewer insertions and deleted more nucleotides at VDJ recombination sites, implying thymic rearrangement abnormalities. Because cDNA was sequenced instead of genomic DNA, highly expressing activated cells could be over-represented, though the groups showed no difference in activation or CD3 levels.

Remarks on this clone: Its specific antigen is unknown. No much larger clone exists at a distance of one base, and base qualities are not known.

This sequence uses TRBV20-1 and TRBJ2-1; 6 matching bases give a weak D call of TRBD2. The sequenced sample was central memory CD4+ T cells from blood. The source is a woman aged 30 to 39 with type 1 diabetes. In nucleotide form, the sequence is TGCAGTGCTTCTAGCGACTCCGAGCAGTTCTTC. Translated, this gives CSASSDSEQFF.